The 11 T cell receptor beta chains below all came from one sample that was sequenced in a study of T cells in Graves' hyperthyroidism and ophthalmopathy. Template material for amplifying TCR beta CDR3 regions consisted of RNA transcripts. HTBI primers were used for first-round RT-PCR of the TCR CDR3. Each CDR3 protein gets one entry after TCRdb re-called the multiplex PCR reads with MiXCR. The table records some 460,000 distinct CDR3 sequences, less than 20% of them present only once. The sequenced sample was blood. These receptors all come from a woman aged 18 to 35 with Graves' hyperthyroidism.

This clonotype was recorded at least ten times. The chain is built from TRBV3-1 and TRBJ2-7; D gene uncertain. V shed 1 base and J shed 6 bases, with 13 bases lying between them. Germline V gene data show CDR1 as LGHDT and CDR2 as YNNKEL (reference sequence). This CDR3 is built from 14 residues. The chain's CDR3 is CASSQGHAFSEQYF. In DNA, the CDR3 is TGTGCCAGCAGCCAAGGTCATGCGTTCTCCGAGCAGTACTTC.

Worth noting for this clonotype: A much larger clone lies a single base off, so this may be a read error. CDR3 protein: CASSEGIPGGRENLFF. For the CDR3, the DNA is TGCGCCAGCAGTGAGGGGATACCAGGGGGCCGTGAAAACCTGTTTTTT. V is TRBV10-2 and J is TRBJ1-4; 8 bases are shared with TRBD1. CDR3 size: 16 residues. Germline values: CDR1 WSHSY, CDR2 SAAADI.

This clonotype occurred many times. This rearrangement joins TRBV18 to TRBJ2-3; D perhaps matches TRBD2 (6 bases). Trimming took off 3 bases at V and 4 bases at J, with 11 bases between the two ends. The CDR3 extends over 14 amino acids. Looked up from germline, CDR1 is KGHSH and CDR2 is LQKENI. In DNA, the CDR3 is TGTGCCAGCTCACCGGAGGGAGTGGCAGATACGCAGTATTTT. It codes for CASSPEGVADTQYF.

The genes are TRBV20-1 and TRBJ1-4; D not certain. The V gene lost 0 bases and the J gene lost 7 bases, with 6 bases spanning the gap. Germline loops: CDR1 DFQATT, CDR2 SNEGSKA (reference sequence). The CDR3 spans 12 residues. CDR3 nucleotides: TGCAGTGCTAGAGATCTAAGTGAAAAACTGTTTTTT. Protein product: CSARDLSEKLFF.

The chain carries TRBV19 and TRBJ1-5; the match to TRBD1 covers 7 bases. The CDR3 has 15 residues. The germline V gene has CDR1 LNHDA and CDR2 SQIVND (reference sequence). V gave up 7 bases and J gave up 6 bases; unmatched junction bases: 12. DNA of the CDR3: TGTGCCAGTAAACAAGCGGGACAGAACTTTCAGCCCCAGCATTTT. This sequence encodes CASKQAGQNFQPQHF.

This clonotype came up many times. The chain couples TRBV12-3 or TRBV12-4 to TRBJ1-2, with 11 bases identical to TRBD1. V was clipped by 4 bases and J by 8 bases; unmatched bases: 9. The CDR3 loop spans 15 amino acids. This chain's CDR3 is CASSSGQGATRGYTF. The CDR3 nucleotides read TGTGCCAGCAGTTCTGGACAGGGGGCGACGCGCGGCTACACCTTC.

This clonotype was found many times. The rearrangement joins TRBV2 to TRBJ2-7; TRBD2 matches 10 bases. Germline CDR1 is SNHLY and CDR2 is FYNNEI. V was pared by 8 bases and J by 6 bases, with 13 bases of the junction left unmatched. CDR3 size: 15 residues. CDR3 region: CASSPGASGSLEQYF. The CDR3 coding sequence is TGTGCCAGCTCCCCAGGGGCTAGCGGGAGTCTCGAGCAGTACTTC. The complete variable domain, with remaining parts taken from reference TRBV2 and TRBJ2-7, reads EPEVTQTPSHQVTQMGQEVILRCVPISNHLYFYWYRQILGQKVEFLVSFYNNEISEKSEIFDDQFSVERPDGSNFTLKIRSTKLEDSAMYFCASSPGASGSLEQYFGPGTRLTVT.

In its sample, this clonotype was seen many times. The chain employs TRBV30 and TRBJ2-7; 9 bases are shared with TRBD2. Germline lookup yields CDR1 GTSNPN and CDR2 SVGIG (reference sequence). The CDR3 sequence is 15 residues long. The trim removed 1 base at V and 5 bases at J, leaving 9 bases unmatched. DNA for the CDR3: TGTGCCTGGAGTGGGGTAGCGGGAGTGGGACACGAGCAGTACTTC. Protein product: CAWSGVAGVGHEQYF. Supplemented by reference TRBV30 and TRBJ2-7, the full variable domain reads SQTIHQWPATLVQPVGSPLSLECTVEGTSNPNLYWYRQAAGRGLQLLFYSVGIGQISSEVPQNLSASRPQDRQFILSSKKLLLSDSGFYLCAWSGVAGVGHEQYFGPGTRLTVT.

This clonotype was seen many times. CDR3 in amino acids: CASSDLPRDSPYEQYF. CDR3 coding DNA: TGTGCCAGTAGTGACCTCCCCCGGGACTCACCCTACGAGCAGTACTTC. The chain joins TRBV19 to TRBJ2-7; tentative D call: TRBD2 (6 bases). Germline loops: CDR1 LNHDA, CDR2 SQIVND (reference sequence). The CDR3 loop spans 16 amino acids. Trimming stripped 5 bases from V and 2 bases from J, with 19 bases between.

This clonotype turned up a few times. The CDR3 sequence is CATEGRNQETQYF. CDR3 DNA: TGTGCCACGGAGGGACGGAACCAAGAGACCCAGTACTTC. The rearrangement joins TRBV10-3 to TRBJ2-5; tentatively, D is TRBD2 (6 bases). Looked up from germline, CDR1 is ENHRY and CDR2 is SYGVKD. There are 13 residues in the CDR3. Trimming shortened V by 10 bases and J by 0 bases, and 12 bases separated the two germline ends.

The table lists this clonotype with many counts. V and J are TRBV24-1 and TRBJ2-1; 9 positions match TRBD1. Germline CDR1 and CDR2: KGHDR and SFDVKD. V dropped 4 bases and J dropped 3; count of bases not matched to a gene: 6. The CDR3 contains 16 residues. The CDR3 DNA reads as TGTGCCACCAGTGACCCCACAGGGGGCAACTACAATGAGCAGTTCTTC. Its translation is CATSDPTGGNYNEQFF.